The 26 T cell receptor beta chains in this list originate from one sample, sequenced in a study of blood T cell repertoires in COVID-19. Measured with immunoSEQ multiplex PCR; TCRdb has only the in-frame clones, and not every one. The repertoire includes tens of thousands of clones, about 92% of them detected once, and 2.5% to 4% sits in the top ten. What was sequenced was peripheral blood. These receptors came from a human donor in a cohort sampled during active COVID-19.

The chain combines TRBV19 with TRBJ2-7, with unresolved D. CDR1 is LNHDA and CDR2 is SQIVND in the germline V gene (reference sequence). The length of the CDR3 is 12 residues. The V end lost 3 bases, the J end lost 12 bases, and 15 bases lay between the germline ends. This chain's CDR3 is CASSISESTMYF. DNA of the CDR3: TGTGCCAGTAGTATTTCGGAGTCTACCATGTACTTC.

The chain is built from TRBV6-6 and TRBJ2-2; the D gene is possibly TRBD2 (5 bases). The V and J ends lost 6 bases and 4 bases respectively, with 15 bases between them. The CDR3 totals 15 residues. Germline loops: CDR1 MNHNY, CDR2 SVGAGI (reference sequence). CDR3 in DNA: TGTGCCAGCAGCCCATCGGAGGTTGGCACCGGGGAGCTGTTTTTT. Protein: CASSPSEVGTGELFF.

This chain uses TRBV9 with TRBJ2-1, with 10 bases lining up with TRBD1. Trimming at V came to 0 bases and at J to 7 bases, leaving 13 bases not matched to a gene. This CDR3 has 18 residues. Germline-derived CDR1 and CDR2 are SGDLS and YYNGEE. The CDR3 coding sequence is TGTGCCAGCAGCGTAGCATGGGACAGGGGTGAACGGGTGAATGAGCAGTTCTTC. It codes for CASSVAWDRGERVNEQFF.

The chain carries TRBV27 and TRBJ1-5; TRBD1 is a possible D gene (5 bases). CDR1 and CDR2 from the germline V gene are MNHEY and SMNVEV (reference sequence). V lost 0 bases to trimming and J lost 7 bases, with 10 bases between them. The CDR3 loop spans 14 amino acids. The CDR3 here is CASSLSGAGQPQHF. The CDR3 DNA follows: TGTGCCAGCAGTTTATCAGGGGCGGGGCAGCCCCAGCATTTT.

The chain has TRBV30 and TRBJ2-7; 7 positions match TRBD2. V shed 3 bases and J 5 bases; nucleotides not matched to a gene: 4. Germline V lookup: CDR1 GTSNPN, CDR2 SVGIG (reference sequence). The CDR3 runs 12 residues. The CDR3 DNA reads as TGTGCCTGGAGAGCGGGAAGGGACGAGCAGTACTTC. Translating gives CAWRAGRDEQYF.

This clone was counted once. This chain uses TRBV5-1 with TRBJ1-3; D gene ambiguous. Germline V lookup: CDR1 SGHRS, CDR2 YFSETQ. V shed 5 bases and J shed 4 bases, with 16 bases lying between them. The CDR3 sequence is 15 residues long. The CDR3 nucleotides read TGCGCCAGCAGGTCAGGCCCACGGTACGGAAACACCATATATTTT. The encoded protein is CASRSGPRYGNTIYF.

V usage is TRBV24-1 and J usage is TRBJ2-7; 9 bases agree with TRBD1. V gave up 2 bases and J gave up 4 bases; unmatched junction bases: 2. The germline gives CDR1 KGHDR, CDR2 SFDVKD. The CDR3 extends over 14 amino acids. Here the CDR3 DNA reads TGTGCCACCAGTGATTCGGGACAGGGTTACGAGCAGTACTTC. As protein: CATSDSGQGYEQYF.

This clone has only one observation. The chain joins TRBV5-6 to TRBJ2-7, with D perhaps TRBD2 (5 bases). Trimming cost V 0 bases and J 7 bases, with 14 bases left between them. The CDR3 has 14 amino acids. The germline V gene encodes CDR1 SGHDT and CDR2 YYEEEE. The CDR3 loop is CASSLESGTGEQYF. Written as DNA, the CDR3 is TGTGCCAGCAGCTTGGAGTCAGGAACGGGGGAGCAGTACTTC.

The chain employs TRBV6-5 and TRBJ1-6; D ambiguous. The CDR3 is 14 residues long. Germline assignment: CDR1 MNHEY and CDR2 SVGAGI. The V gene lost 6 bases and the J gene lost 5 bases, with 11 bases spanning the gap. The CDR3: CASSSRQNNSPLHF. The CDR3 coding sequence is TGTGCCAGCAGCTCCCGACAAAATAATTCACCCCTCCACTTT.

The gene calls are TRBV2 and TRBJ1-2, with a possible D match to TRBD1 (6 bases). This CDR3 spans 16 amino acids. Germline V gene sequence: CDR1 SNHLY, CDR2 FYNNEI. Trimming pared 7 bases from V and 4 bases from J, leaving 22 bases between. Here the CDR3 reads CASNKAERPGVYGYTF. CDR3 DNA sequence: TGTGCCAGCAATAAAGCCGAAAGGCCAGGGGTCTATGGCTACACCTTC.

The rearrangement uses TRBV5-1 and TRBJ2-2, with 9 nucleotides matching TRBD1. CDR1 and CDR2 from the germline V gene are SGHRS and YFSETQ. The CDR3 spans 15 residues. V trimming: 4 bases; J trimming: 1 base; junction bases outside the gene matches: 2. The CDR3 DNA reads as TGCGCCAGCAGCCCGGGACAGGGGAACACCGGGGAGCTGTTTTTT. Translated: CASSPGQGNTGELFF.

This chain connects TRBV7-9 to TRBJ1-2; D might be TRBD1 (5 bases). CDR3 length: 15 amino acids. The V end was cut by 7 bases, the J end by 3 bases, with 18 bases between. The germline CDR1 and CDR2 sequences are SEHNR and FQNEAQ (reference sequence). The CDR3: CASTNAGTDHYGYTF. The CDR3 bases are TGTGCCAGCACCAATGCGGGGACGGACCACTATGGCTACACCTTC.

CDR3 in DNA: TGTGCCAGCAGCTCGGGACACTCGAGCTCTGGAAACACCATATATTTT. Residues: CASSSGHSSSGNTIYF. The chain recombines TRBV7-9 with TRBJ1-3, with D perhaps TRBD1 (6 bases). The CDR3 extends over 16 amino acids. V was cut by 4 bases and J by 0 bases, with 13 bases left in between. The V gene's germline CDR1 is SEHNR and CDR2 FQNEAQ (reference sequence).

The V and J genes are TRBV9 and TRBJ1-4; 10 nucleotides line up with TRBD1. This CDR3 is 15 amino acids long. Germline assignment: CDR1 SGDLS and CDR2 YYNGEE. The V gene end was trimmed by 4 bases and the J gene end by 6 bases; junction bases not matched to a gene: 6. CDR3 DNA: TGTGCCAGCAGCATCTCGACAGGGGGCGATGAAAAACTGTTTTTT. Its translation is CASSISTGGDEKLFF.

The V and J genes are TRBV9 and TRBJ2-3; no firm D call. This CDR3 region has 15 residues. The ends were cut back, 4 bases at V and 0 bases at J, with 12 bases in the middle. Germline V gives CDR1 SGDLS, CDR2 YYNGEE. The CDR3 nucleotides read TGTGCCAGCAGCCCCACGGGTGGGAGCACAGATACGCAGTATTTT. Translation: CASSPTGGSTDTQYF.

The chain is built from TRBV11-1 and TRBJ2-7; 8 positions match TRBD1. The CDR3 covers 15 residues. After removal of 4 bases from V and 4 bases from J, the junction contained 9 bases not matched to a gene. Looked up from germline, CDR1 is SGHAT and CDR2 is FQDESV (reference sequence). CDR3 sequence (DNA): TGTGCCAGCAGCTCCCTGGCTCAGGGGGCTTACGAGCAGTACTTC. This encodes CASSSLAQGAYEQYF. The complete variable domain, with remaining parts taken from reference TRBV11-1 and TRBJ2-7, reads EAEVAQSPRYKITEKSQAVAFWCDPISGHATLYWYRQILGQGPELLVQFQDESVVDDSQLPKDRFSAERLKGVDSTLKIQPAELGDSAMYLCASSSLAQGAYEQYFGPGTRLTVT.

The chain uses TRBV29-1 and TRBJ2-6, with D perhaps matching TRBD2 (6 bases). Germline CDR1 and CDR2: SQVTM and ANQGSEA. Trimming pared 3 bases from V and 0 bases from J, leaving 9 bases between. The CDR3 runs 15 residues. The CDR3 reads CSVEEGYSGANVLTF. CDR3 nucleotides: TGCAGCGTTGAGGAGGGATACTCTGGGGCCAACGTCCTGACTTTC.

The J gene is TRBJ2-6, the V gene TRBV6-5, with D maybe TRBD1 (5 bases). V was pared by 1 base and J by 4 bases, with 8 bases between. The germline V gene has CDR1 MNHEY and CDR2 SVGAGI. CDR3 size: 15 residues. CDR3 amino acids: CASSYWGAGANVLTF. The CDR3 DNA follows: TGTGCCAGCAGTTACTGGGGCGCCGGGGCCAACGTCCTGACTTTC.

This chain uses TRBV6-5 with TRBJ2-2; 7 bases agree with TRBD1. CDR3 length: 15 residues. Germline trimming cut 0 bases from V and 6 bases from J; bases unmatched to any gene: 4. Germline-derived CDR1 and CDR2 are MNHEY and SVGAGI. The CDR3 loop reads CASSYSRQGPGELFF. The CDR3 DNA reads TGTGCCAGCAGTTACTCAAGACAGGGACCCGGGGAGCTGTTTTTT.

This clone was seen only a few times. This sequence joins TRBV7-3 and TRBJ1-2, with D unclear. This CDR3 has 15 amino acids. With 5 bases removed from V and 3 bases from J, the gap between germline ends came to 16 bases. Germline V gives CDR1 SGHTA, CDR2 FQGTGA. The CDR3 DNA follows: TGTGCCAGCAGCCGTTCTTCGTCGAGGGACTATGGCTACACCTTC. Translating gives CASSRSSSRDYGYTF.

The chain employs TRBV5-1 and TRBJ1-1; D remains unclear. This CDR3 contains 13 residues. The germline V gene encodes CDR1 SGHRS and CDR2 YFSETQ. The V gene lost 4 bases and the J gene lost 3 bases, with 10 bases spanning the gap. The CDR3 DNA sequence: TGCGCCAGCAGCCCTCTCTCGGACACTGAAGCTTTCTTT. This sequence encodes CASSPLSDTEAFF.

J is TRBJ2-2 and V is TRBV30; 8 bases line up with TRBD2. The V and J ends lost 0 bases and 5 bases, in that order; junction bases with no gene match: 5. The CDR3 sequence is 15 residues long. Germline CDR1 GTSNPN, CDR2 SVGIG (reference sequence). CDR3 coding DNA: TGTGCCTGGAGTGTGGTGACTAGCGATACCGGGGAGCTGTTTTTT. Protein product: CAWSVVTSDTGELFF.

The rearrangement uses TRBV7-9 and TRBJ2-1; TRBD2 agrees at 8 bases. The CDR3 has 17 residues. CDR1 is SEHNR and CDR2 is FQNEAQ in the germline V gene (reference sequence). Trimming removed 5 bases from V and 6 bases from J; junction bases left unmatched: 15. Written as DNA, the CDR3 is TGTGCCAGCAGCCCCCGAGAAGCGGGAGTATCCCCCAATGAGCAGTTCTTC. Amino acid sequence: CASSPREAGVSPNEQFF.

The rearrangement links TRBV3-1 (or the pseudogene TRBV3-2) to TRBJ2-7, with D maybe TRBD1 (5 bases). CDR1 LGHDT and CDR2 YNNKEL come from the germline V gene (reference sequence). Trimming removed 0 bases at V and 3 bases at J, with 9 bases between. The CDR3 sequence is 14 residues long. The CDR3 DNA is TGTGCCAGCAGCCAAGAGGGGCGAAACTACGAGCAGTACTTC. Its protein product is CASSQEGRNYEQYF.

CDR3 residues: CASSPGGGLVDNEQFF. As DNA, the CDR3 is TGTGCCAGCAGCCCGGGGGGGGGACTAGTGGACAATGAGCAGTTCTTC. J is TRBJ2-1 and V is TRBV11-2; 8 bases agree with TRBD2. The CDR3 consists of 16 residues. Trimming took 5 bases from V and 5 from J; bases not matched to a gene: 11. Germline-derived CDR1 and CDR2 are SGHAT and FQNNGV.

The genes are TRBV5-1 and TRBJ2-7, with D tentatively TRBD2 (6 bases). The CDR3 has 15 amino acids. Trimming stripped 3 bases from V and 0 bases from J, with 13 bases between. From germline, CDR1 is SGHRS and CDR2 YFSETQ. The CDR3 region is CASSSAGSGSYEQYF. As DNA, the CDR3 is TGCGCCAGCAGCTCGGCGGGTAGCGGCTCCTACGAGCAGTACTTC.